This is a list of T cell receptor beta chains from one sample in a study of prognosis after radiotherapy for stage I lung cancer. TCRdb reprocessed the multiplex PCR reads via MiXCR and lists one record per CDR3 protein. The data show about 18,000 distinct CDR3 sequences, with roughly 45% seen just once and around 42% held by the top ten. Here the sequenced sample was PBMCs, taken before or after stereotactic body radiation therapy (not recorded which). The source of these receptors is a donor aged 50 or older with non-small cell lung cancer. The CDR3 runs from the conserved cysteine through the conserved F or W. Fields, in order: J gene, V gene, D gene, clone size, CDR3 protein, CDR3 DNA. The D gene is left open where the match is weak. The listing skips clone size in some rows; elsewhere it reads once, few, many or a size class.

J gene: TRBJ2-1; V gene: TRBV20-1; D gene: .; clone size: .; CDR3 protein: CSAQTPIVEYNEQFF; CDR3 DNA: TGCAGTGCCCAAACGCCTATCGTAGAGTACAATGAGCAGTTCTTC
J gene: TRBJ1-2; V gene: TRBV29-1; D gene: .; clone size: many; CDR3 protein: CSVLGWVHKNYGYTF; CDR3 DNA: TGCAGCGTTTTGGGGTGGGTCCACAAAAACTATGGCTACACCTTC
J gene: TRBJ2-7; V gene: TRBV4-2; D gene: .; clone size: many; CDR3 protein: CASSQVGIDEQYF; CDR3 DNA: TGTGCCAGCAGCCAAGTTGGGATCGACGAGCAGTACTTC
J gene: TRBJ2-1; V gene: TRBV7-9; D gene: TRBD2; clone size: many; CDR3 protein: CASSLVAGGLYNEQFF; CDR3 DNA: TGTGCCAGCAGCTTAGTGGCGGGAGGACTTTACAATGAGCAGTTCTTC
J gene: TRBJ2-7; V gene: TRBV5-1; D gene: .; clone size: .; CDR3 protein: CASSLEPSLSYEQYF; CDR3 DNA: TGCGCCAGCAGCTTGGAACCGTCCCTCTCCTACGAGCAGTACTTC
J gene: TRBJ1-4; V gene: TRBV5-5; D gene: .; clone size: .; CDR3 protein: CASSLAQNEKLFF; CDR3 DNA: TGTGCCAGCAGCTTGGCACAGAATGAAAAACTGTTTTTT
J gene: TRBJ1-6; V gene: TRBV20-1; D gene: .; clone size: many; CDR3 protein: CSAREDSLSYNSPLHF; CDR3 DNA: TGCAGTGCTAGAGAAGACAGCCTCTCCTATAATTCACCCCTCCACTTT
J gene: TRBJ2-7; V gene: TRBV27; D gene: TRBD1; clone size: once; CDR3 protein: CASHYLGTGLPYEQYF; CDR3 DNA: TGTGCCAGCCATTACCTTGGGACAGGGTTACCCTACGAGCAGTACTTC
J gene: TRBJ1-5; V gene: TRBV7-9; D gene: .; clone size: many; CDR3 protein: CASSLDLAGLTNQPQHF; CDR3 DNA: TGTGCCAGCAGCTTAGATCTAGCAGGGTTGACCAATCAGCCCCAGCATTTT
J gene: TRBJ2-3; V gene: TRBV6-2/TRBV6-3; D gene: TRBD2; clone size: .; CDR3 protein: CASSPGLAITDTQYF; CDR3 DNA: TGTGCCAGCAGCCCCGGACTAGCGATCACAGATACGCAGTATTTT
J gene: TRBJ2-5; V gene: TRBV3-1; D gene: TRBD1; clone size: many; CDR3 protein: CASSRGGGSQETQYF; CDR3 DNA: TGTGCCAGCAGTCGAGGGGGCGGCTCCCAAGAGACCCAGTACTTC
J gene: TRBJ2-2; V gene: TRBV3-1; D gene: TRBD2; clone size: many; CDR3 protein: CASSLEAGANTGELFF; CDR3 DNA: TGTGCCAGCAGCCTTGAAGCGGGGGCGAACACCGGGGAGCTGTTTTTT
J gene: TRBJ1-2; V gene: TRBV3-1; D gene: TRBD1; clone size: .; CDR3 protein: CASSRDRAGYTF; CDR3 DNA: TGTGCCAGCAGCAGAGACAGGGCTGGCTACACCTTC
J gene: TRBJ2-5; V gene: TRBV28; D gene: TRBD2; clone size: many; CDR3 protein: CASSWASGGMEETQYF; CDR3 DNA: TGTGCCAGCAGTTGGGCCTCCGGGGGGATGGAAGAGACCCAGTACTTC
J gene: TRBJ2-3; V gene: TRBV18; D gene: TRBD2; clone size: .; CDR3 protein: CASSLTSGDTQYF; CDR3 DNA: TGTGCCAGCTCGCTTACTAGCGGAGATACGCAGTATTTT
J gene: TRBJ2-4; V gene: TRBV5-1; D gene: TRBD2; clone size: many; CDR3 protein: CASSFPSGLAKNIQYF; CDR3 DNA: TGCGCCAGCAGCTTCCCTAGCGGCCTAGCCAAAAACATTCAGTACTTC
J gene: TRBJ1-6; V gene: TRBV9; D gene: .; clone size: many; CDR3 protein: CASSVDISPNSPLHF; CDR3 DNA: TGTGCCAGCAGCGTGGACATCTCCCCTAATTCACCCCTCCACTTT
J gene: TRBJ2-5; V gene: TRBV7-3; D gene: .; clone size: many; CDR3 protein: CRATRETQYF; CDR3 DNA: TGTAGGGCGACGAGAGAGACCCAGTACTTC